This T cell receptor beta chain originates from a study of immune cell composition in non-small cell lung cancer. Germline V lookup: CDR1 LGHNA, CDR2 YSLEER. V was clipped by 1 base and J by 6 bases, with 12 bases between them. This CDR3 is 14 amino acids long. Genomic DNA came from frozen unsorted single-cell suspensions. Measured with immunoSEQ multiplex PCR; TCRdb has only the in-frame clones, and not every one. The sample contains approximately 11,000 clones, roughly 60% of which appear only once. Notes on this clone: The antigen is not known.

General study results and limits: Top 10 clone scores and clonality were higher in squamous than adenocarcinoma. Tumour-reactive clones were not shown to match dominant in vivo tumour clones. Overall clonality, unlike maximal tumour-associated clone frequency, did not predict TIL reactivity.

Material for sequencing was lung tumor tissue. The sequence came from a human donor with non-small cell lung cancer. The chain has TRBV4-3 and TRBJ1-1; D unclear. For the CDR3, the DNA is TGCGCCAGCAGCCAAGGAACCGGGAGCCCTGAAGCTTTCTTT. Its translation is CASSQGTGSPEAFF.